The 28 T cell receptor beta chains below all came from one sample that was sequenced in a study of blood T cells in healthy people across ages. Primers used in a second PCR of roughly 7 to 12 cycles were a sample-barcoded 5' primer and a J-beta primer mix. In TCRdb, the 5' RACE reads were re-called with MiXCR into one record per CDR3 protein. The repertoire holds 600,000 or so distinct CDR3 sequences, with about 30% as singletons. Sequenced: blood. All receptors derive from an elderly woman in good health.

This clonotype has ten or more counts. The J gene is TRBJ2-1, the V gene TRBV7-2; either TRBD1 or TRBD2 may fit D (5 bases each). V was trimmed by 4 bases and J by 10 bases, leaving 20 bases between them. Germline V gives CDR1 SGHTA, CDR2 FQGNSA. CDR3 size: 15 residues. The CDR3 nucleotides are TGTGCCAGCAGCTCCCGGGACCTCGGCACTTACGAGCAGTTCTTC. Its translation is CASSSRDLGTYEQFF.

The chain uses TRBV28 and TRBJ2-6, with 9 bases matching TRBD1. CDR1 MDHEN and CDR2 SYDVKM come from the germline V gene. V lost 5 bases, J lost 4 bases, and 9 bases stayed unmatched. The CDR3 runs to 17 residues. CDR3 protein: CASSPPGQGSGANVLTF. The CDR3 nucleotides are TGTGCCAGCAGTCCACCGGGACAGGGTTCCGGGGCCAACGTCCTGACTTTC.

A remark on this clonotype: A much larger clone lies one base from this, so it may be a read error. This chain links TRBV5-6 with TRBJ2-1; D gene uncertain. The CDR3 spans 12 residues. Deletions cut 6 bases from V and 2 bases from J, with 6 bases between. Germline values: CDR1 SGHDT, CDR2 YYEEEE. DNA of the CDR3: TGTGCCAGCATGGGCCCCTACAATGAGCAGTTCTTC. This gives the protein CASMGPYNEQFF.

This clonotype was recorded a few times. The CDR3, as DNA: TGTGCCAGCAGCAAGCAGAGGCCCGGCTCCTACGAGCAGTACTTC. Translating gives CASSKQRPGSYEQYF. The genes are TRBV5-5 and TRBJ2-7, with D unclear. V dropped 4 bases and J dropped 0 bases, with 14 bases sitting between them. CDR1 SGHKS and CDR2 YYEKEE come from the germline V gene (reference sequence). The CDR3 runs to 15 residues.

This clonotype was counted many times. A much larger clone sits a single nucleotide away, making a read error possible. This chain connects TRBV5-1 to TRBJ2-1; TRBD2 aligns across 8 bases. TRBJ2-7 matches the DNA end more closely, so the J call is doubtful. Germline V gene lookup returns CDR1 SGHRS and CDR2 YFSETQ. The CDR3 consists of 16 residues. The CDR3 nucleotides read TGCGCCAGCAGCTTGGAGGCAACGGGGGGGTACAATGAGCAGTACTTC. Translated, it gives CASSLEATGGYNEQYF.

This clonotype has a handful of counts. One base away lies a much larger clone, so this may be a sequencing read error. The V and J genes are TRBV12-3 or TRBV12-4 and TRBJ2-1; D perhaps matches TRBD1 (6 bases). The CDR3 runs 13 residues. CDR3 residues: CALRGRGSHEQFF. The CDR3 coding sequence is TGTGCTCTCAGGGGCAGGGGCAGTCATGAGCAGTTCTTC.

This clonotype was seen ten or more times. The genes are TRBV5-1 and TRBJ1-6; 8 nucleotides align to TRBD1. V shed 4 bases, J shed 8 bases, and the junction held 5 bases outside the gene matches. The germline gives CDR1 SGHRS, CDR2 YFSETQ. The CDR3 loop spans 14 amino acids. The CDR3 here is CASSAGTGDSPLHF. CDR3 nucleotide sequence: TGCGCCAGCAGCGCCGGGACAGGCGATTCACCCCTCCACTTT.

V usage is TRBV20-1 and J usage is TRBJ1-4; no clear D. The CDR3 length is 13 residues. Trimming pared 6 bases from V and 3 bases from J, leaving 11 bases between. CDR1 and CDR2 (germline): DFQATT, SNEGSKA (reference sequence). CDR3 nucleotides: TGCAGTGCCGCCGTGACGGCTAATGAAAAACTGTTTTTT. It is translated as CSAAVTANEKLFF.

On this clonotype itself: Sequence at one end of the junction differs from germline and may be a read error. The V and J genes are TRBV10-3 and TRBJ2-3, with a weak D call TRBD2 (5 bases). Looked up from germline, CDR1 is ENHRY and CDR2 is SYGVKD. The CDR3 runs 13 residues. The CDR3 DNA follows: TGTGCCATCCAGGAGTCTAGCACAGATATGCAGTATTTT. Its translation: CAIQESSTDMQYF.

At least ten counts were recorded for this clonotype. This chain uses TRBV7-3 with TRBJ1-1; tentatively, D is TRBD1 (6 bases). The germline gives CDR1 SGHTA, CDR2 FQGTGA. V lost 2 bases, J lost 1 base, and 14 bases lay in between. This CDR3 comprises 16 residues. CDR3 protein: CASSLGPQTGNTEAFF. CDR3 DNA: TGTGCCAGCAGCTTAGGACCCCAGACAGGGAACACTGAAGCTTTCTTT.

This clonotype was found many times. The chain is built from TRBV29-1 and TRBJ1-5, with D perhaps TRBD1 (6 bases). The CDR3 extends over 15 amino acids. Germline CDR1 is SQVTM and CDR2 is ANQGSEA. Trimming removed 6 bases at V and 2 bases at J, with 17 bases between. CDR3 nucleotide sequence: TGCAGCGTCACATACCAACAGGGAGGCAATCAGCCCCAGCATTTT. Translated: CSVTYQQGGNQPQHF.

In this sample, this clonotype turned up once. This sequence joins TRBV20-1 and TRBJ1-1; 12 bases line up with TRBD1. This CDR3 contains 15 residues. The germline V gene encodes CDR1 DFQATT and CDR2 SNEGSKA (reference sequence). V was pared by 6 bases and J by 7 bases, with 12 bases of the junction left unmatched. CDR3: CSAHSPGQGAVEAFF. The CDR3 DNA follows: TGCAGTGCCCACTCTCCGGGACAGGGGGCCGTTGAAGCTTTCTTT.

This clonotype has more than one count but fewer than ten. A much more abundant neighbour one base away suggests this may be a read error. The V gene is TRBV20-1, the J gene TRBJ2-7; 7 bases map to TRBD1. After removal of 0 bases from V and 4 bases from J, the junction contained 9 bases not matched to a gene. The CDR3 runs to 15 residues. Germline loops: CDR1 DFQATT, CDR2 SNEGSKA (reference sequence). In DNA, the CDR3 is TGCAGTGCTAGAGATTCACAGGGGTCCCGTTACGAGCAGTACTTC. Its protein is CSARDSQGSRYEQYF.

The CDR3: CASSLGSGVGIEAFF. DNA for the CDR3: TGCGCCAGCAGCTTGGGGTCAGGGGTGGGCATTGAAGCTTTCTTT. The chain is built from TRBV5-1 and TRBJ1-1, with D possibly matching TRBD1 (6 bases). Trimming took 0 bases from V and 7 from J, leaving 16 bases between them. The CDR3 consists of 15 residues. Germline CDR1 and CDR2: SGHRS and YFSETQ.

The sample holds a few counts of this clonotype. This chain uses TRBV18 with TRBJ1-1; 8 nucleotides agree with TRBD1. Germline V gives CDR1 KGHSH, CDR2 LQKENI. The CDR3 consists of 16 residues. V shed 3 bases, J shed 4 bases, and the junction held 10 bases outside the gene matches. The CDR3 is CASSPVRTGQSTEAFF. CDR3 nucleotide sequence: TGTGCCAGCTCACCGGTTCGGACAGGGCAGAGCACTGAAGCTTTCTTT.

This clonotype was observed many times. The chain recombines TRBV12-5 with TRBJ2-5; TRBD2 is a possible D gene (6 bases). The DNA end is more similar to TRBJ2-7, so the J call may be wrong. The CDR3 is 17 residues long. Germline-derived CDR1 and CDR2 are LGHNT and FRNRAP. As DNA, the CDR3 is TGTGCTAGTGGTTTGCCCCTCGTCAGTGGAGGGCCTCGCGAGCAGTACTTC. It encodes CASGLPLVSGGPREQYF.

This clonotype was counted ten times or more. The rearrangement joins TRBV6-6 to TRBJ1-1; D not resolved. This CDR3 has 15 residues. Germline loops: CDR1 MNHNY, CDR2 SVGAGI (reference sequence). The ends were cut back, 0 bases at V and 4 bases at J, with 12 bases in the middle. CDR3 sequence (DNA): TGTGCCAGCAGTTACTCCACCCCCCGGGGCACTGAAGCTTTCTTT. Protein product: CASSYSTPRGTEAFF.

The sample holds many counts of this clonotype. The J gene is TRBJ2-1, the V gene TRBV6-2 or TRBV6-3; 7 nucleotides agree with TRBD1. Germline loops: CDR1 MNHEY, CDR2 SVGEGT. The V segment lost 6 bases and the J segment 7 bases; nucleotides outside the gene matches: 9. There are 14 residues in the CDR3. Here the CDR3 reads CASSRGGAGNEQFF. CDR3 sequence (DNA): TGTGCCAGCAGCCGAGGGGGCGCAGGAAATGAGCAGTTCTTC.

This clonotype showed up just a few times. This could be a read error, since a much larger clone is one nucleotide away. The genes are TRBV7-3 and TRBJ2-7, with D maybe TRBD2 (5 bases). The CDR3 consists of 13 residues. Trimming pared 5 bases from V and 7 bases from J, leaving 15 bases between. Germline V lookup: CDR1 SGHTA, CDR2 FQGTGA. The CDR3: CASSPAGLHEQYF. The CDR3 DNA sequence: TGTGCCAGCAGCCCCGCCGGACTTCATGAGCAGTACTTC.

This clonotype was recorded at least ten times. V gene TRBV5-1 combines with J gene TRBJ2-7; D perhaps matches TRBD2 (6 bases). The CDR3 has 15 amino acids. CDR1 and CDR2 (germline): SGHRS, YFSETQ. The V and J ends lost 1 base and 3 bases respectively, with 14 bases between them. The CDR3 region is CASSLRDSRLYEQYF. DNA of the CDR3: TGCGCCAGCAGCTTGAGGGACTCACGTCTCTACGAGCAGTACTTC.

This clonotype was detected ten times or more. The V gene is TRBV10-3, the J gene TRBJ2-5; the match to TRBD2 covers 14 bases. V was clipped by 10 bases and J by 2 bases; unmatched bases: 3. This CDR3 comprises 14 residues. The germline V gene encodes CDR1 ENHRY and CDR2 SYGVKD. The chain's CDR3 is CATGTSGGQETQYF. In nucleotides, the CDR3 is TGTGCCACGGGGACTAGCGGGGGTCAAGAGACCCAGTACTTC.

The rearrangement joins TRBV5-1 to TRBJ2-1, with 9 bases aligning to TRBD1. Judging by the DNA end, TRBJ2-7 fits better; the J call may be wrong. Germline V gene sequence: CDR1 SGHRS, CDR2 YFSETQ. The CDR3 totals 16 residues. The CDR3, as DNA: TGCGCCAGCAGCTTGGGCCCTCTAGGGACAGGGAATGAGCAGTACTTC. Residues: CASSLGPLGTGNEQYF.

Notes on this clonotype: A much larger clonotype is one base distant, so this may be a read error. V usage is TRBV6-1 and J usage is TRBJ2-1; 8 bases map to TRBD1. CDR3 length: 12 residues. CDR1 is MNHNS and CDR2 is SASEGT in the germline V gene. The junction had 4 bases not matched to a gene; V was cut back by 8 bases and J by 7 bases. The CDR3 protein is CASGRTGNEQFF. The CDR3 DNA reads as TGTGCCAGCGGTCGGACAGGGAATGAGCAGTTCTTC.

This clonotype was counted at least ten times. The CDR3 DNA reads as TGTGCCAGCAGCCGATGGGGACTAGCGGGGGGGCAGGAGCAGTTCTTC. Its translation: CASSRWGLAGGQEQFF. This rearrangement joins TRBV3-1 to TRBJ2-1; 16 nucleotides agree with TRBD2. The germline V gene has CDR1 LGHDT and CDR2 YNNKEL (reference sequence). CDR3 length equals 16 residues. V gave up 4 bases and J gave up 10 bases; unmatched junction bases: 7.

The rearrangement joins TRBV4-2 to TRBJ2-1, with D perhaps matching TRBD2 (6 bases). The CDR3 extends over 16 amino acids. The germline V and J ends were trimmed by 0 bases and 0 bases, with 9 bases remaining between them. Germline V CDR1 and CDR2: LGHNA, YNFKEQ. The CDR3 here is CASSQDRGSSYNEQFF. The CDR3 region has the DNA TGTGCCAGCAGCCAAGACCGGGGGAGCTCCTACAATGAGCAGTTCTTC.

Only a few counts were recorded for this clonotype. This clone may be a read error of a much larger clone one base away. The chain is built from TRBV24-1 and TRBJ2-7; D unclear. Per germline, CDR1 KGHDR and CDR2 SFDVKD. V dropped 2 bases and J dropped 7 bases, with 11 bases sitting between them. CDR3 length: 13 residues. DNA of the CDR3: TGTGCCACCAGTGATTCAGCTGGGCATGAGCAGTACTTC. As protein: CATSDSAGHEQYF.

This chain uses TRBV20-1 with TRBJ2-1; D is undetermined. V dropped 3 bases and J dropped 4 bases, with 10 bases sitting between them. The CDR3 consists of 13 residues. The germline CDR1 and CDR2 sequences are DFQATT and SNEGSKA (reference sequence). The CDR3 DNA reads as TGCAGTGCTAGCCGTGGGCCTTACAATGAGCAGTTCTTC. Protein sequence: CSASRGPYNEQFF.

This clonotype was detected many times. The V call is TRBV6-1, the J call TRBJ1-4; no reliable D call. CDR1 and CDR2 (germline): MNHNS, SASEGT. The CDR3 extends over 15 amino acids. Trimming shortened V by 7 bases and J by 0 bases, and 12 bases separated the two germline ends. The CDR3 region is CASTEAATTNEKLFF. The CDR3 nucleotides are TGTGCCAGCACCGAGGCGGCTACAACTAATGAAAAACTGTTTTTT.